This T cell receptor (beta chain) was captured in a study of cytotoxic CD8 clonotypes in ibrutinib-treated CLL. Study context: After median approximately 74 months, about 14 stayed in remission, about 12 progressed; responses around 24 partial, 2 complete.

Target depth was 1 in 200,000 to 1 in 1 million T cells, about 10x per clonotype. Using immunoSEQ multiplex PCR, the repertoire was profiled, and TCRdb retains in-frame clones only, with some absent. The data contain about 130,000 clones, less than 90% of them singletons. Per germline, CDR1 SGHDT and CDR2 YYEEEE. V was shortened by 4 bases and J by 5 bases, with 18 bases between the two germline ends. This CDR3 has 15 amino acids. Study-wide results and caveats: The public clonotypes identified were infrequent and showed contraction or stability on treatment. Elevated clonality accompanied ibrutinib response, with a return toward baseline values at progression.

Notes on this clone: Its antigen is unknown.

The clonotype was recovered from a human donor with chronic lymphocytic leukemia. Sequencing was performed on PBMCs, taken after 24 months of ibrutinib treatment. J is TRBJ2-5 and V is TRBV5-6; TRBD2 is a possible D gene (5 bases). In DNA, the CDR3 is TGTGCCAGCAGCCAAAGACCCGGTGGCGGGGAGACCCAGTACTTC. Its protein product is CASSQRPGGGETQYF.